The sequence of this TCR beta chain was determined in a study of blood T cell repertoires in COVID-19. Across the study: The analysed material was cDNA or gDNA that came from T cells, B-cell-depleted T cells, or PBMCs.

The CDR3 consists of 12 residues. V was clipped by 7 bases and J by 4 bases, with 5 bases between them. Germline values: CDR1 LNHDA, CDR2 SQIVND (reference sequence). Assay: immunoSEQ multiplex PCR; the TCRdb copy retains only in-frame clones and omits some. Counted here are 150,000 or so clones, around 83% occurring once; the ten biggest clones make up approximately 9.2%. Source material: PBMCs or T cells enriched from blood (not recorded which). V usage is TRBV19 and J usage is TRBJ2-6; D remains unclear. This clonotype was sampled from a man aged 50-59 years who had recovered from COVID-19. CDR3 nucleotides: TGTGCCAGTACCGGGGGGGCCAACGTCCTGACTTTC. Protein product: CASTGGANVLTF.